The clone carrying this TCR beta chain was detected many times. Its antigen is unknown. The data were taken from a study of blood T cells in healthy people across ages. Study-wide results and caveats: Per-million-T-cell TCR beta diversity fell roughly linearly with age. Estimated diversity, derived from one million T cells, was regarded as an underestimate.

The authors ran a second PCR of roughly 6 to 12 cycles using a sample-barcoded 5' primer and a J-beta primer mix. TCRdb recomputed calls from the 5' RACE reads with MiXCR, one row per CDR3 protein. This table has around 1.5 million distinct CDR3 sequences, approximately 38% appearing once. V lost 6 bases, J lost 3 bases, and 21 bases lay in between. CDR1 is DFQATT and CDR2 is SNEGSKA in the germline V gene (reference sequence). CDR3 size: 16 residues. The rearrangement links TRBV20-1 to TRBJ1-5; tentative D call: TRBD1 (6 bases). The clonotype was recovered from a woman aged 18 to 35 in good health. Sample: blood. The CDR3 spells CSALAVGRGDNQPQHF. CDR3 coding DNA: TGCAGTGCCCTAGCGGTGGGCAGGGGAGACAATCAGCCCCAGCATTTT.